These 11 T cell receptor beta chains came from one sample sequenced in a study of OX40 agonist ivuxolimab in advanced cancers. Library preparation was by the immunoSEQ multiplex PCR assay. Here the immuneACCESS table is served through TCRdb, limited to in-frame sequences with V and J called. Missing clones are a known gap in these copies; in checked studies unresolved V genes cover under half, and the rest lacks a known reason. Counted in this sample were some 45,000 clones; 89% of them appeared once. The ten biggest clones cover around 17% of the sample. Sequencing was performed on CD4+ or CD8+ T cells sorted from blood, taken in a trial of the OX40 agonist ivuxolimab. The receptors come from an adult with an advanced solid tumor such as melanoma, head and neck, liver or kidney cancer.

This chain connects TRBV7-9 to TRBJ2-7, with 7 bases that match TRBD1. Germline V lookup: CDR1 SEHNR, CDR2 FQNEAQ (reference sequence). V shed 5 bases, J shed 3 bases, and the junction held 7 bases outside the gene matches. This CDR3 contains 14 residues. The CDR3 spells CASSRSGQSYEQYF. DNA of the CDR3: TGTGCCAGCAGCCGCTCGGGACAGAGCTACGAGCAGTACTTC. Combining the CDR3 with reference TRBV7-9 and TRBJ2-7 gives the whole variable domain DTGVSQNPRHKITKRGQNVTFRCDPISEHNRLYWYRQTLGQGPEFLTYFQNEAQLEKSRLLSDRFSAERPKGSFSTLEIQRTEQGDSAMYLCASSRSGQSYEQYFGPGTRLTVT.

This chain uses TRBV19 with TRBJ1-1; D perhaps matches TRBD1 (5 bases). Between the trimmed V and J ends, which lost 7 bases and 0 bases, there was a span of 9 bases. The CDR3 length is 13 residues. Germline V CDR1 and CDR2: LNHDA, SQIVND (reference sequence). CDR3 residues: CASKGRMNTEAFF. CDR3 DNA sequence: TGTGCCAGTAAGGGGCGGATGAACACTGAAGCTTTCTTT.

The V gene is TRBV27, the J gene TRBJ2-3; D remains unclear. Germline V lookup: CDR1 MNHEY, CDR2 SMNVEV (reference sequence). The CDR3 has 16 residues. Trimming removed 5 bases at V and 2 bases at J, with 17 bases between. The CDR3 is CASSPRAEHLTDTQYF. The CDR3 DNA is TGTGCCAGCAGTCCCCGGGCAGAACACCTCACAGATACGCAGTATTTT.

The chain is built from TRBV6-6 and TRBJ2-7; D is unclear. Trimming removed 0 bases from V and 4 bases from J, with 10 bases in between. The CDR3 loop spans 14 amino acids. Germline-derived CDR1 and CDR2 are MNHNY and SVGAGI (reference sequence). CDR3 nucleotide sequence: TGTGCCAGCAGTTACTCAAGGCCGGAATACGAGCAGTACTTC. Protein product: CASSYSRPEYEQYF.

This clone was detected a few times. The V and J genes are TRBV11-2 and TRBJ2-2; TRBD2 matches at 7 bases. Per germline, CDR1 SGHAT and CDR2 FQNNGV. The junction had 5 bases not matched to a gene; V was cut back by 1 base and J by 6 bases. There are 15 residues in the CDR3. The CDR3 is CASSLGTSSAGELFF. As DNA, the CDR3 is TGTGCCAGCAGCTTAGGGACTAGTTCGGCCGGGGAGCTGTTTTTT.

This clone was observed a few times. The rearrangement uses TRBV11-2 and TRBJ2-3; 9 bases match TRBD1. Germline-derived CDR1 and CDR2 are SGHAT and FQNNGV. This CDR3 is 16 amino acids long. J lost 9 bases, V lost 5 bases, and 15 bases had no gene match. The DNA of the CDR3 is TGTGCCAGCAGCCCGGGGTCCGGGACAGGGATTGACACGCAGTATTTT. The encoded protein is CASSPGSGTGIDTQYF.

For the CDR3, the DNA is TGTGCCAGCAGTCCACTGACAGGGGGGACTCAGCCCCAGCATTTT. Its protein product is CASSPLTGGTQPQHF. The chain links TRBV27 to TRBJ1-5; 9 nucleotides agree with TRBD1. J was trimmed by 6 bases and V by 5 bases; bases with no gene match: 8. In germline, CDR1 is MNHEY, CDR2 SMNVEV (reference sequence). The CDR3 runs to 15 residues.

DNA of the CDR3: TGTGCCAGCAGCCCTGCGACAGGGGCCTACGAGCAGTACTTC. Translation: CASSPATGAYEQYF. V and J are TRBV4-2 and TRBJ2-7, with TRBD1 matching over 8 bases. The germline V gene encodes CDR1 LGHNA and CDR2 YNFKEQ. The CDR3 has 14 residues. J was trimmed by 2 bases and V by 4 bases; bases with no gene match: 4.

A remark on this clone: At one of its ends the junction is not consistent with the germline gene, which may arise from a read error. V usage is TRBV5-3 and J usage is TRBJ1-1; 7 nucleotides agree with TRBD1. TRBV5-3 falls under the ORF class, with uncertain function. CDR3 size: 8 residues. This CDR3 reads CARQGGKF. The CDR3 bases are TGTGCCAGACAGGGGGGGAAATTT.

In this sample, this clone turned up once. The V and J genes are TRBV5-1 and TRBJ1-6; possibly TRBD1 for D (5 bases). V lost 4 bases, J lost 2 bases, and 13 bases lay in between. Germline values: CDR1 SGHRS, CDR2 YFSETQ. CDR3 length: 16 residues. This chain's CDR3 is CASSKGREPYNSPLHF. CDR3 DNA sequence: TGCGCCAGCAGCAAAGGCAGGGAGCCCTATAATTCACCCCTCCACTTT.

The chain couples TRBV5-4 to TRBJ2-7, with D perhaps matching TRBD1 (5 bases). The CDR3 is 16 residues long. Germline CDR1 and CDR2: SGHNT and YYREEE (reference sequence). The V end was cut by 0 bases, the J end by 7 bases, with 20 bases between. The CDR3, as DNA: TGTGCCAGCAGCTTGGAAGCAGGGTCGGCCCTGAGTGAGCAGTACTTC. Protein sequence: CASSLEAGSALSEQYF.